The 19 T cell receptor beta chains in this list originate from one sample, sequenced in a study of T-cell reconstitution after alpha-beta-depleted transplantation in children. Preparation of the TCRbeta library used unique molecular identifiers. TCRdb re-derived calls from the PCR reads in MiXCR, one entry per CDR3 protein. The sample has 900,000 or so distinct CDR3 sequences, about 15% seen once. This specimen was PBMCs, mostly from graft donor cells, taken 360 days after TCRalphabeta/CD19-depleted stem cell transplant. These TCRs come from a male patient between 5 and 17 years old who had a stem cell transplant for acute lymphoblastic leukemia, so the T cells may come from the graft donor.

V is TRBV2 and J is TRBJ2-3, with D perhaps TRBD1 (6 bases). From germline, CDR1 is SNHLY and CDR2 FYNNEI. The CDR3 runs 16 residues. Trimming shortened V by 4 bases and J by 0 bases, and 14 bases separated the two germline ends. DNA of the CDR3: TGTGCCAGCAGTGTTGAGGACAGAGCTAGCACAGATACGCAGTATTTT. Translated, it gives CASSVEDRASTDTQYF.

This clonotype was recorded once. The chain is built from TRBV5-1 and TRBJ1-1, with 7 bases that match TRBD1. After removal of 3 bases from V and 6 bases from J, the junction contained 8 bases not matched to a gene. From germline, CDR1 is SGHRS and CDR2 YFSETQ. CDR3 length equals 14 residues. Here the CDR3 DNA reads TGCGCCAGCAGCTCGGTACAGGGGTTTGCTGAAGCTTTCTTT. Its protein product is CASSSVQGFAEAFF.

This clonotype came up a few times. V is TRBV7-2 and J is TRBJ2-7; D might be TRBD1 (6 bases). Germline V gene sequence: CDR1 SGHTA, CDR2 FQGNSA. The CDR3 runs to 15 residues. Between the trimmed V and J ends, which lost 2 bases and 2 bases, there was a span of 13 bases. CDR3 DNA sequence: TGTGCCAGCAGCTTACGGTCGGACAGCCCCTACGAGCAGTACTTC. Its protein product is CASSLRSDSPYEQYF.

The rearrangement joins TRBV6-1 to TRBJ2-7; 7 bases fit TRBD2. From germline, CDR1 is MNHNS and CDR2 SASEGT. CDR3 length: 14 amino acids. The junction had 9 bases not matched to a gene; V was cut back by 4 bases and J by 6 bases. The CDR3 reads CASSGGGRAREQYF. The CDR3 DNA reads TGTGCCAGCAGTGGGGGCGGGAGAGCCCGCGAGCAGTACTTC.

This clonotype was seen a single time. An end of the junction differs from the germline gene, which may be a read error. This rearrangement joins TRBV5-5 to TRBJ2-2, with D unresolved. The CDR3 covers 17 residues. Per the germline V gene, CDR1 is SGHKS and CDR2 is YYEKEE (reference sequence). DNA for the CDR3: TGTGCCAGCAGCTTCCCCGACCACTTAAGGTCCACCTGGGAGCTGTTTTTT. Residues: CASSFPDHLRSTWELFF. Full variable domain (rest looked up from reference TRBV5-5 and TRBJ2-2): DAGVTQSPTHLIKTRGQQVTLRCSPISGHKSVSWYQQVLGQGPQFIFQYYEKEERGRGNFPDRFSARQFPNYSSELNVNALLLGDSALYLCASSFPDHLRSTWELFFGEGSRLTVL.

V gene TRBV9 combines with J gene TRBJ2-3; 8 positions agree with TRBD2. Trimming cost V 4 bases and J 8 bases; bases outside gene matches: 9. The CDR3 runs 14 residues. The germline V gene has CDR1 SGDLS and CDR2 YYNGEE. The CDR3 DNA reads as TGTGCCAGCAGCTCCCAGACTAGCGCGGGTACGCAGTATTTT. Protein product: CASSSQTSAGTQYF. The whole variable domain, remainder taken from reference TRBV9 and TRBJ2-3, is DSGVTQTPKHLITATGQRVTLRCSPRSGDLSVYWYQQSLDQGLQFLIQYYNGEERAKGNILERFSAQQFPDLHSELNLSSLELGDSALYFCASSSQTSAGTQYFGPGTRLTVL.

This clonotype came up a few times. This CDR3 reads CASSLYLGRQYNEQFF. CDR3 in DNA: TGTGCCAGCAGCTTATATTTAGGCCGGCAGTACAATGAGCAGTTCTTC. This sequence joins TRBV7-9 and TRBJ2-1; D is unresolved. CDR1 is SEHNR, CDR2 FQNEAQ, per germline (reference sequence). V dropped 2 bases and J dropped 4 bases, with 15 bases sitting between them. CDR3 length: 16 amino acids.

This rearrangement joins TRBV6-2 or TRBV6-3 to TRBJ2-4; D call uncertain. From germline, CDR1 is MNHEY and CDR2 SVGEGT. CDR3 size: 14 residues. V lost 3 bases to trimming and J lost 6 bases, with 12 bases between them. CDR3 in amino acids: CASSYLRDRNIQYF. For the CDR3, the DNA is TGTGCCAGCAGTTATTTGAGAGATAGAAACATTCAGTACTTC.

This clonotype was recorded a few times. The rearrangement joins TRBV12-3 or TRBV12-4 to TRBJ2-1, with no clear D. CDR3 length equals 15 residues. Trimming pared 7 bases from V and 9 bases from J, leaving 22 bases between. The CDR3: CASTPDLFINFEQFF. The CDR3 DNA reads TGTGCCAGCACCCCAGACCTATTCATTAACTTTGAGCAGTTCTTC.

The table lists this clonotype with a few counts. The V call is TRBV24-1, the J call TRBJ2-2; 8 bases map to TRBD1. Per germline, CDR1 KGHDR and CDR2 SFDVKD. After removal of 5 bases from V and 6 bases from J, the junction contained 7 bases not matched to a gene. This CDR3 has 15 amino acids. The CDR3 here is CATSGSHRGSGELFF. The CDR3 coding sequence is TGTGCCACCAGTGGCAGCCACAGGGGGTCCGGGGAGCTGTTTTTT.

The sample holds a few counts of this clonotype. This chain joins TRBV5-1 and TRBJ2-7; 13 nucleotides line up with TRBD2. There are 18 residues in the CDR3. Unmatched junction bases numbered 13, after V lost 6 bases and J lost 1 base. Germline loops: CDR1 SGHRS, CDR2 YFSETQ. The CDR3 DNA reads as TGCGCCAGCAACTCAGGGACTAGCGGGATCTTTCCTTCCTACGAGCAGTACTTC. It codes for CASNSGTSGIFPSYEQYF.

The rearrangement links TRBV20-1 to TRBJ1-5; D gene uncertain. Trimming took 5 bases from V and 5 from J, leaving 16 bases between them. In germline, CDR1 is DFQATT, CDR2 SNEGSKA (reference sequence). CDR3 length equals 14 residues. The CDR3 region has the DNA TGCAGTGCTTTGAACCGTTTATCAGATCAGCCCCAGCATTTT. Encoded protein: CSALNRLSDQPQHF.

In its sample, this clonotype was seen a few times. The rearrangement joins TRBV12-3 or TRBV12-4 to TRBJ2-2, with 8 bases aligning to TRBD1. This CDR3 comprises 14 residues. J gave up 6 bases and V 6 bases, and 6 bases lay outside the gene matches. CDR3 residues: CASSTGGIPGELFF. CDR3 bases: TGTGCCAGCAGCACAGGGGGAATCCCCGGGGAGCTGTTTTTT.

This clonotype was counted between two and nine times. The V gene is TRBV7-9, the J gene TRBJ2-3; D unclear. The ends were cut back, 4 bases at V and 4 bases at J, with 12 bases in the middle. The CDR3 contains 14 residues. Per the germline V gene, CDR1 is SEHNR and CDR2 is FQNEAQ (reference sequence). CDR3 sequence (DNA): TGTGCCAGCAGCTCGAAGGTTCGCGCAGATACGCAGTATTTT. Its translation: CASSSKVRADTQYF.

This clonotype has only a few counts. The J gene is TRBJ1-5, the V gene TRBV15; TRBD1 might be the D (5 bases). The CDR3 extends over 14 amino acids. V shed 0 bases and J shed 11 bases, with 14 bases lying between them. The germline CDR1 and CDR2 sequences are LNHNV and YYDKDF (reference sequence). The CDR3 DNA sequence: TGTGCCACCAGCAGAGATTACGGGGACTGGGCCCAGCATTTT. Translating gives CATSRDYGDWAQHF.

This clonotype was found a few times. The chain couples TRBV12-3 or TRBV12-4 to TRBJ2-7, with D possibly TRBD1 on 6 matching bases. This CDR3 region has 15 residues. Trimming took off 2 bases at V and 0 bases at J, with 11 bases between the two ends. The CDR3 DNA is TGTGCCAGCAGTTTAAACAGGGCGAGCTCCTACGAGCAGTACTTC. This gives the protein CASSLNRASSYEQYF.

This clonotype showed up just a few times. This sequence joins TRBV27 and TRBJ1-4; D not certain. V shed 5 bases and J shed 5 bases, with 15 bases lying between them. This CDR3 comprises 15 residues. Germline V lookup: CDR1 MNHEY, CDR2 SMNVEV (reference sequence). The CDR3 reads CASSPGRSSNEKLFF. In DNA form, the CDR3 reads TGTGCCAGCAGTCCGGGGAGATCCAGCAATGAAAAACTGTTTTTT.

This clonotype showed up many times. Here the CDR3 DNA reads TGCGCCAGCAGCTTCGGACGTGATACGCAGTATTTT. Amino acids: CASSFGRDTQYF. The rearrangement uses TRBV5-1 and TRBJ2-3; D gene uncertain. The V end lost 2 bases, the J end lost 6 bases, and 7 bases lay between the germline ends. CDR3 length: 12 residues. The germline V gene has CDR1 SGHRS and CDR2 YFSETQ.

This rearrangement joins TRBV11-1 to TRBJ2-3; 13 bases map to TRBD2. Germline trimming cut 4 bases from V and 1 base from J; bases unmatched to any gene: 8. Germline V gene lookup returns CDR1 SGHAT and CDR2 FQDESV (reference sequence). This CDR3 is built from 18 residues. The CDR3 spells CASSSSWTSGSGTDTQYF. The DNA for the CDR3 is TGTGCCAGCAGCTCCTCTTGGACTAGCGGGAGCGGCACAGATACGCAGTATTTT.